The rows below give T cell receptor beta chains drawn from one sample of a study of blood T cells in healthy people across ages. TCRdb used MiXCR to reprocess the 5' RACE reads, holding one entry per CDR3 protein. Of hundreds of thousands of distinct CDR3 sequences listed, around 49% were seen once; the top ten hold under 35%. Sequencing used blood. All receptors come from a woman aged 60 to 75 in good health. CDR3s include the opening cysteine and the closing phenylalanine or tryptophan. Fields, in order: V gene, CDR3 protein.

>TRBV27
CASSLQGATYEQYF
>TRBV11-2
CASRTRTGEATQYF
>TRBV9
CASSGRDRQETQYF
>TRBV12-3/TRBV12-4
CASSLRRGRDTQYF
>TRBV7-2
CASSLSGRAYNGQYF
>TRBV24-1
CTTSDPRGPGNTIYF
>TRBV27
CASSPDLYSYEQYF
>TRBV27
CASSFRAGETQYF
>TRBV13
CASRPQGVEAFF
>TRBV7-3
CASSATMTDNEQFF
>TRBV4-2
CASSQDGGTPYEQYF
>TRBV7-9
CASSSSGTGGADGYTF
>TRBV6-1
CASRDGIIYEQYF
>TRBV27
CASSLTLGLEAFF
>TRBV29-1
CSALTAMSSYNEQYF
>TRBV28
CASSFGQVTDTQYF
>TRBV29-1
CSVKGGRGNEQFF
>TRBV20-1
CSARRSGAKNIQYF
>TRBV21-1
CASSTRMRRRPLGMKTQYF
>TRBV5-1
CASSRGTEHGYTF
>TRBV6-2/TRBV6-3
CASTRWANQPQHF
>TRBV28
CASTFSGSTDTQYF
>TRBV28
CASSLMVQSNTEAFF
>TRBV9
CASALGRFGDEKLFF
>TRBV6-2/TRBV6-3
CASSYSFKGNYGYTF
>TRBV19
CASSTPGLAGGSKNIQYF
>TRBV28
CASSFPSSGRADEQFF
>TRBV20-1
CSARVERDPGISLGEQFF
>TRBV7-2
CASGLEHRAGYGYTF
>TRBV29-1
CSVDGGAIDTQYF
>TRBV9
CASSVAVGASSYGYTF
>TRBV30
CAWTSGGNEQFF
>TRBV5-1
CASSFSPGGQETQYF
>TRBV20-1
CSALDRAGGYTF
>TRBV4-2
CASSQSGGENEQFF
>TRBV20-1
CSAPDRGTEAFF